The rows below give T cell receptor beta chains drawn from one sample of a study of control samples from healthy donors and cancer patients. Measured with immunoSEQ multiplex PCR; TCRdb has only the in-frame clones, and not every one. The sample lists fewer than 200,000 clones, under 96% occurring once. The sequenced sample consisted of blood. The receptors shown here come from a woman between 25 and 40 years old in good health. CDR3s include the opening cysteine and the closing phenylalanine or tryptophan. A D gene is named only where the DNA matches it firmly. Clone size is shown for a subset of rows, as once, few, many or a class of expanded clone.

j_call	d_call	v_call	clone_size	cdr3_nt	cdr3_aa
TRBJ1-5	TRBD1	TRBV7-2	NA	TGTGCCAGCAGCGGAGGACAGGGGACCGGCAATCAGCCCCAGCATTTT	CASSGGQGTGNQPQHF
TRBJ2-1	TRBD2	TRBV5-1	once	TGCGCCAGCAGCGGGAGCGGACTAGCGGGAGTTCTTGAGCAGTTCTTC	CASSGSGLAGVLEQFF
TRBJ1-4	NA	TRBV4-1	NA	TGCGCCAGCAGCCAAGAGACGGCCCGCCGGAATGAAAAACTGTTTTTT	CASSQETARRNEKLFF
TRBJ1-5	NA	TRBV6-5	NA	TGTGCCAGCACCAGAAACCAGGGTCCCAATCAGCCCCAGCATTTT	CASTRNQGPNQPQHF
TRBJ1-3	NA	TRBV5-1	NA	TGCGCCAGCAGCTTGGTTGGGCAGCAGTTCAGCTCTGGAAACACCATATATTTT	CASSLVGQQFSSGNTIYF
TRBJ2-7	TRBD1	TRBV6-2/TRBV6-3	NA	TGTGCCAGCAGTAGGACAGGGGGCACGTACGAGCAGTACTTC	CASSRTGGTYEQYF
TRBJ2-7	NA	TRBV11-2	NA	TGTGCCAGCAGCTTAAATGCGGGCCCCTACGAGCAGTACTTC	CASSLNAGPYEQYF
TRBJ1-1	NA	TRBV5-1	NA	TGCGCCAGCAGCCGAGACAGCTTGAACACTGAAGCTTTCTTT	CASSRDSLNTEAFF
TRBJ1-1	TRBD1	TRBV7-9	NA	TGTGCCAGCAGCTACGGGACAGCGAACACTGAAGCTTTCTTT	CASSYGTANTEAFF
TRBJ1-1	NA	TRBV30	once	TGTGCCTGGAGTGGAGAGAACACTGAAGCTTTCTTT	CAWSGENTEAFF
TRBJ1-1	NA	TRBV5-1	once	TGCGCCAGCAGCTTAACAGTTAACACTGAAGCTTTCTTT	CASSLTVNTEAFF
TRBJ2-7	NA	TRBV29-1	NA	TGCAGCGTTGTCTCTGGGACGGTCTCCTACGAGCAGTACTTC	CSVVSGTVSYEQYF
TRBJ1-1	TRBD1	TRBV3-1/TRBV3-2	once	TGTGCCAGCAGCCAACTCCCAACAGGGGCGAGCACTGAAGCTTTCTTT	CASSQLPTGASTEAFF